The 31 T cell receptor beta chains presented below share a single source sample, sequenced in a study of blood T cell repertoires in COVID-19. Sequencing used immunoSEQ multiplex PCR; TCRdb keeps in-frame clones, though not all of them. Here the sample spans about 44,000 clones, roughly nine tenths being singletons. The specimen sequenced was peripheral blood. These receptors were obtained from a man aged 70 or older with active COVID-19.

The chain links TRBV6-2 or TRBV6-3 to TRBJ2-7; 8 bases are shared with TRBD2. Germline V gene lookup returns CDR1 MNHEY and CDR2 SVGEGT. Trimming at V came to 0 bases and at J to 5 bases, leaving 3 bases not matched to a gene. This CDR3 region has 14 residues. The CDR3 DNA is TGTGCCAGCAGTTACTCTAGCGGGGAGGACGAGCAGTACTTC. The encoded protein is CASSYSSGEDEQYF.

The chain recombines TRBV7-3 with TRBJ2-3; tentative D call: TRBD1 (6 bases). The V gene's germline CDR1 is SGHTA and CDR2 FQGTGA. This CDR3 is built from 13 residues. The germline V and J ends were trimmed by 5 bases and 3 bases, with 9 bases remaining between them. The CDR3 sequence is CASSGGMTDTQYF. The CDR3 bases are TGTGCCAGCAGCGGGGGCATGACAGATACGCAGTATTTT.

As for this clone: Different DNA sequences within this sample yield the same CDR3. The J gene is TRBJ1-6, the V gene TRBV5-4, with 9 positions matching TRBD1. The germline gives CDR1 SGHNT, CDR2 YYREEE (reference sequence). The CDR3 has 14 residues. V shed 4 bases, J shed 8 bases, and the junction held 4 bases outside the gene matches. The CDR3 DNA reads TGTGCCAGCAGCCTACAGGGGGCAGATTCACCCCTCCACTTT. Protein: CASSLQGADSPLHF.

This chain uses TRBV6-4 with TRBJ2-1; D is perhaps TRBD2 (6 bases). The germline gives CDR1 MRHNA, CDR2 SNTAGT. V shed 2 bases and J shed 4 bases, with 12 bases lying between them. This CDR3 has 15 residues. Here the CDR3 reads CASSDLPTSYNEQFF. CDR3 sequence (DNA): TGTGCCAGCAGTGACCTCCCGACTAGTTACAATGAGCAGTTCTTC.

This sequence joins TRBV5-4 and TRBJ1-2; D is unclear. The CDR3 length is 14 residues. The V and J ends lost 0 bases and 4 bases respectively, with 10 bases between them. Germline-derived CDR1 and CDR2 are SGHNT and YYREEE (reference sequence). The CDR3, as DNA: TGTGCCAGCAGCTTGGACACCCTTTCCTATGGCTACACCTTC. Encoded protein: CASSLDTLSYGYTF.

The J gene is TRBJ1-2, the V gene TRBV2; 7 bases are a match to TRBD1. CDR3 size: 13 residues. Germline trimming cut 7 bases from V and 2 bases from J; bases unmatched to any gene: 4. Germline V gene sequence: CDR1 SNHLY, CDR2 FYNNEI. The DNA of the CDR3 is TGTGCCAGCACACCACAGGGGAACTATGGCTACACCTTC. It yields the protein CASTPQGNYGYTF.

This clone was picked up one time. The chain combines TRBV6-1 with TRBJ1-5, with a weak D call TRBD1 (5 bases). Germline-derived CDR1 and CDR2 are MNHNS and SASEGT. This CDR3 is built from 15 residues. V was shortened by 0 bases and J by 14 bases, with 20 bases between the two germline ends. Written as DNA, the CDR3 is TGTGCCAGCAGTGAAGCGGGAAGTGCAGGGAATACGGAGCATTTT. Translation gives CASSEAGSAGNTEHF.

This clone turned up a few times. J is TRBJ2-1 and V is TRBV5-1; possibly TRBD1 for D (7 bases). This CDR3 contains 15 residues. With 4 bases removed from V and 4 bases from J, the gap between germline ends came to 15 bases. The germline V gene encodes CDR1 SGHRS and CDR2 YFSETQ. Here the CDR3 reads CASSPAGQPYNEQFF. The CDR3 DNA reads TGCGCCAGCAGCCCGGCGGGACAGCCGTACAATGAGCAGTTCTTC.

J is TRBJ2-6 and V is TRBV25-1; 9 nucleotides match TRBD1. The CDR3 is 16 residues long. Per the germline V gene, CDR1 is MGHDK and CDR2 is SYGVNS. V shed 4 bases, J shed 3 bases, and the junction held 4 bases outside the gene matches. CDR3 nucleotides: TGTGCCAGCAGTGTGGGACAGGGCTTTGGGGCCAACGTCCTGACTTTC. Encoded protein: CASSVGQGFGANVLTF. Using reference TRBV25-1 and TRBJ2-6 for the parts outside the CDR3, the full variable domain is EADIYQTPRYLVIGTGKKITLECSQTMGHDKMYWYQQDPGMELHLIHYSYGVNSTEKGDLSSESTVSRIRTEHFPLTLESARPSHTSQYLCASSVGQGFGANVLTFGAGSRLTVL.

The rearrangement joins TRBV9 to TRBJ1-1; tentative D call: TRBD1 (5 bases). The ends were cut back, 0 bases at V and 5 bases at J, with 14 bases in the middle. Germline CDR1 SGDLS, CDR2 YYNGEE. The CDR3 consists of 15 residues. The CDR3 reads CASSVAGREGTEAFF. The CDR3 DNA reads TGTGCCAGCAGCGTAGCTGGCAGGGAGGGGACTGAAGCTTTCTTT.

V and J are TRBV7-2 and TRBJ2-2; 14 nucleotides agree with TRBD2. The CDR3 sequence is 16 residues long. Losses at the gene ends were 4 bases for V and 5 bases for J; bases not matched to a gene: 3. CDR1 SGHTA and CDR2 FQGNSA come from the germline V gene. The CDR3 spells CASSSGLAGGTGELFF. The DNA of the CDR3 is TGTGCCAGCAGCTCAGGACTAGCGGGGGGAACCGGGGAGCTGTTTTTT.

The CDR3 is CASNTADNSPLHF. The CDR3 DNA is TGTGCCAGTAACACAGCTGATAATTCACCCCTCCACTTT. The chain joins TRBV6-5 to TRBJ1-6, with D unresolved. CDR1 MNHEY and CDR2 SVGAGI come from the germline V gene. CDR3 length: 13 amino acids. Trimming stripped 9 bases from V and 5 bases from J, with 11 bases between.

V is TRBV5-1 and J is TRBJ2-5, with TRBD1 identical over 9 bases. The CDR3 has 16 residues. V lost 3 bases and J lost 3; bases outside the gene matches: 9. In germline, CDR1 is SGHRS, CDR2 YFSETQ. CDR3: CASSWGDRDREETQYF. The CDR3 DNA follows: TGCGCCAGCAGCTGGGGTGATCGGGACAGGGAAGAGACCCAGTACTTC.

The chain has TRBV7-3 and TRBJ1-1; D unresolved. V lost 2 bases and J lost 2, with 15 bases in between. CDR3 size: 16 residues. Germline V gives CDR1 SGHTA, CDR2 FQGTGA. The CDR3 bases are TGTGCCAGCAGCTTACTGAGGGCAGGAGCAAACACTGAAGCTTTCTTT. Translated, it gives CASSLLRAGANTEAFF.

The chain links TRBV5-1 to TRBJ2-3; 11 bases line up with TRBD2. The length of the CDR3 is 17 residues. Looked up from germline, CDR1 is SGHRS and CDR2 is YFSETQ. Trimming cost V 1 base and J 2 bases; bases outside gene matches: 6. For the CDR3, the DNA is TGCGCCAGCAGCTTGAGTACTAGCGGGGGCCTCACAGATACGCAGTATTTT. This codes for CASSLSTSGGLTDTQYF.

The CDR3 DNA follows: TGTGCCAGCAGTTACAGGGGGCCCCGAGGAGAGCAGTTCTTC. It specifies CASSYRGPRGEQFF. The chain carries TRBV6-2 or TRBV6-3 and TRBJ2-1; 7 bases align to TRBD1. J lost 10 bases, V lost 2 bases, and 8 bases had no gene match. CDR1 is MNHEY and CDR2 is SVGEGT in the germline V gene. CDR3 length: 14 amino acids.

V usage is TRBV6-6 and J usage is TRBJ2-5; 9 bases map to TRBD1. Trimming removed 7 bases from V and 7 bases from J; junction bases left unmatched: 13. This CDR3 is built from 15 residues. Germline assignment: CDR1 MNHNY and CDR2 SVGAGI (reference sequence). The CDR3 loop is CASTPVGTGLGTQYF. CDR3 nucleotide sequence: TGTGCCAGCACCCCGGTCGGGACAGGGCTCGGGACCCAGTACTTC.

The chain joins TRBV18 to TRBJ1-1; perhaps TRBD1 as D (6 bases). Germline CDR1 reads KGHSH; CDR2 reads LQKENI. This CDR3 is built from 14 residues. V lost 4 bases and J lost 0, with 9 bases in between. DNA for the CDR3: TGTGCCAGCTCACGATCAGGGGTGAACACTGAAGCTTTCTTT. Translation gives CASSRSGVNTEAFF.

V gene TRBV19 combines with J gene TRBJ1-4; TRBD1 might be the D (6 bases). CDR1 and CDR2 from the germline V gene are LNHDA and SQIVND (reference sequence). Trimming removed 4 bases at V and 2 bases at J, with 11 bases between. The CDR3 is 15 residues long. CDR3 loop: CASSKTGSTNEKLFF. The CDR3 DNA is TGTGCCAGTAGTAAAACAGGGTCGACTAATGAAAAACTGTTTTTT.

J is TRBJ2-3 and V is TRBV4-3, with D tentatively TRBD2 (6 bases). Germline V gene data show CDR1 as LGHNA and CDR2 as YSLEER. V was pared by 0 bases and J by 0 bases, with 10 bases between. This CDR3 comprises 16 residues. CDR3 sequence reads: CASSQEGLASTDTQYF. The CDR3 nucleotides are TGCGCCAGCAGCCAAGAGGGACTCGCTAGCACAGATACGCAGTATTTT.

The chain's CDR3 is CASSKATGGGTDTQYF. The CDR3 nucleotides are TGTGCCAGCAGTAAGGCGACAGGGGGAGGGACAGATACGCAGTATTTT. This chain uses TRBV28 with TRBJ2-3, with 9 nucleotides matching TRBD1. The CDR3 runs 16 residues. Germline V gives CDR1 MDHEN, CDR2 SYDVKM. V was pared by 5 bases and J by 3 bases, with 9 bases of the junction left unmatched.

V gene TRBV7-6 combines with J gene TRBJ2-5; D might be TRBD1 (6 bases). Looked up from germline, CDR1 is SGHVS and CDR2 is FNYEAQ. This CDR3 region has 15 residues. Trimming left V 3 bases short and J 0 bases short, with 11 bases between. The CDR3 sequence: CASSLEQGNQETQYF. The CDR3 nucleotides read TGTGCCAGCAGCTTGGAACAGGGCAACCAAGAGACCCAGTACTTC.

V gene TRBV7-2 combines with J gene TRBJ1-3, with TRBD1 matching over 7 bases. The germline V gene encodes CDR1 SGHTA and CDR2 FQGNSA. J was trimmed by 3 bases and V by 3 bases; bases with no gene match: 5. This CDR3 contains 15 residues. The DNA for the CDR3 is TGTGCCAGCAGCTTTACTCAGGGGGATGGAAACACCATATATTTT. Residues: CASSFTQGDGNTIYF. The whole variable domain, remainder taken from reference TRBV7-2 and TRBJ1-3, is GAGVSQSPSNKVTEKGKDVELRCDPISGHTALYWYRQSLGQGLEFLIYFQGNSAPDKSGLPSDRFSAERTGGSVSTLTIQRTQQEDSAVYLCASSFTQGDGNTIYFGEGSWLTVV.

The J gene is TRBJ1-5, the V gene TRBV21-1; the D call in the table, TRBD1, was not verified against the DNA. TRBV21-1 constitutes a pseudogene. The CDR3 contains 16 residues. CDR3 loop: CASSPRTGCDRQPQHF. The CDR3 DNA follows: TGTGCCAGCAGCCCTCGGACAGGGTGTGACAGACAGCCCCAGCATTTT.

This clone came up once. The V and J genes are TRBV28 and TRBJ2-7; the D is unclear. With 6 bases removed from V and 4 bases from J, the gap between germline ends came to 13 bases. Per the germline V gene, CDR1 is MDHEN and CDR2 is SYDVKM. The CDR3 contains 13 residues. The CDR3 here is CASSSPADYEQYF. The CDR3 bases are TGTGCCAGCAGCTCCCCCGCAGATTACGAGCAGTACTTC.

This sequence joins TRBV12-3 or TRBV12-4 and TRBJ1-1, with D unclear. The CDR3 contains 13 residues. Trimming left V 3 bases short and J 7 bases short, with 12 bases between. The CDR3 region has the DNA TGTGCCAGCAGTTTCGGCGGGAAATTTGAAGCTTTCTTT. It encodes CASSFGGKFEAFF.

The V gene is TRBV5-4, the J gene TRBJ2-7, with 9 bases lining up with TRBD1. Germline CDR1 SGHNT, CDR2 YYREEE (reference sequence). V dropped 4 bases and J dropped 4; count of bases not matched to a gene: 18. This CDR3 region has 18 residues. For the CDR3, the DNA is TGTGCCAGCAGCGGGGAAAAGTCCGGGACAGGGTTTAGGTACGAGCAGTACTTC. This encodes CASSGEKSGTGFRYEQYF.

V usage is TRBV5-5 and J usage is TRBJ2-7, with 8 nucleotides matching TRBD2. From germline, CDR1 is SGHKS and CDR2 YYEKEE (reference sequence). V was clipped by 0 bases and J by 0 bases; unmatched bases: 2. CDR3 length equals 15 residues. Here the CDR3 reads CASSLAAGASYEQYF. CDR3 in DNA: TGTGCCAGCAGCTTGGCAGCGGGGGCCTCCTACGAGCAGTACTTC.

CDR3 amino acids: CASSNTGLGNQPQHF. CDR3 sequence (DNA): TGTGCCAGCAGTAATACAGGGCTGGGCAATCAGCCCCAGCATTTT. The chain has TRBV6-2 or TRBV6-3 and TRBJ1-5, with D perhaps TRBD1 (6 bases). Germline CDR1 is MNHEY and CDR2 is SVGEGT. The CDR3 spans 15 residues. Trimming pared 5 bases from V and 2 bases from J, leaving 13 bases between.

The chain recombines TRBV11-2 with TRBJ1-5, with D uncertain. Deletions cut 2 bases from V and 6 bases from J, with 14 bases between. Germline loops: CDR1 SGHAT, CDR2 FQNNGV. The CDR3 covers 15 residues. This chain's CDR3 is CASSLNRGEGQPQHF. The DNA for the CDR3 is TGTGCCAGCAGCTTAAACCGGGGAGAGGGTCAGCCCCAGCATTTT.

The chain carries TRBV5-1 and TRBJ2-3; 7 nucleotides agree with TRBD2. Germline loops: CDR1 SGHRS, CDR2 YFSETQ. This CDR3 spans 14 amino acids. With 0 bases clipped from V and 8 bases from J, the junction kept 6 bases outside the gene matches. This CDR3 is CASSLARTSVTQYF. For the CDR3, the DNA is TGCGCCAGCAGCTTGGCTCGTACTAGCGTTACGCAGTATTTT.